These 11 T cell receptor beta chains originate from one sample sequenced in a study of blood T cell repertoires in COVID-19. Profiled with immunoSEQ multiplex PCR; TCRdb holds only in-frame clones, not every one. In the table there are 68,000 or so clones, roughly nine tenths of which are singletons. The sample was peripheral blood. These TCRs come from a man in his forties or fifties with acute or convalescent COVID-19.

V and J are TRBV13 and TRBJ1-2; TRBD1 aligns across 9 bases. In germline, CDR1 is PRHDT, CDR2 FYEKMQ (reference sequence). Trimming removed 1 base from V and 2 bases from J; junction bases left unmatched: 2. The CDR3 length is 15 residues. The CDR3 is CASSLADRGNYGYTF. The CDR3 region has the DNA TGTGCCAGCAGCTTAGCGGACAGGGGAAACTATGGCTACACCTTC.

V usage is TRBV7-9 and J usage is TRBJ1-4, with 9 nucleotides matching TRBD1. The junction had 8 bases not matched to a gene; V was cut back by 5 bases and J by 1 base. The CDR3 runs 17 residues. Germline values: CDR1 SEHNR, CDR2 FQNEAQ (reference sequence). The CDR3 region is CASSQTGGKGTNEKLFF. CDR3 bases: TGTGCCAGCAGCCAAACAGGGGGCAAGGGAACTAATGAAAAACTGTTTTTT. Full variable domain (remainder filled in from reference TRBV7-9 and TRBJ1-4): DTGVSQNPRHKITKRGQNVTFRCDPISEHNRLYWYRQTLGQGPEFLTYFQNEAQLEKSRLLSDRFSAERPKGSFSTLEIQRTEQGDSAMYLCASSQTGGKGTNEKLFFGSGTQLSVL.

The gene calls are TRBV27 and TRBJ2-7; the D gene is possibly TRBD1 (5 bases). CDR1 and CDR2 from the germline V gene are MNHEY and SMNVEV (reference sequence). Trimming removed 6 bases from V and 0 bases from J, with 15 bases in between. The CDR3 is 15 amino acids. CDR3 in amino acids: CASSRRPTDSYEQYF. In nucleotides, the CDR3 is TGTGCCAGCAGCCGAAGACCGACAGACTCCTACGAGCAGTACTTC.

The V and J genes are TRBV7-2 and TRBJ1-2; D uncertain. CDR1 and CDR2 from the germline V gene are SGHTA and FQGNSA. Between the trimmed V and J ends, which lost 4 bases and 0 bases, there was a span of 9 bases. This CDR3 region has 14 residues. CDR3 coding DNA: TGTGCCAGCAGCTCGGCAGGATCTAACTATGGCTACACCTTC. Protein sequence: CASSSAGSNYGYTF.

CDR3 sequence: CASSWGSGNEQFF. In nucleotides, the CDR3 is TGCGCCAGCAGTTGGGGTAGCGGCAATGAGCAGTTCTTC. V gene TRBV10-1 combines with J gene TRBJ2-1, with a possible D match to TRBD2 (6 bases). This CDR3 is 13 amino acids long. V was trimmed by 5 bases and J by 6 bases, leaving 11 bases between them. CDR1 is WNHNN, CDR2 SYGVQD, per germline (reference sequence).

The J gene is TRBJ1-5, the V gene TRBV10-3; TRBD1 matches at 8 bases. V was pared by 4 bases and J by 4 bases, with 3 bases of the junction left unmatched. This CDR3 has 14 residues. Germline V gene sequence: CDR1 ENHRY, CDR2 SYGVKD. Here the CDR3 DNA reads TGTGCCATCAGTGCGGGACAGGTTAATCAGCCCCAGCATTTT. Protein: CAISAGQVNQPQHF.

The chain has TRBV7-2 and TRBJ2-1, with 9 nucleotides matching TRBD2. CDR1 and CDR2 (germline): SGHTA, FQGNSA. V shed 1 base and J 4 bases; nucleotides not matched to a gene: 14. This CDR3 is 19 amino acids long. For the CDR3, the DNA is TGTGCCAGCAGCTTAGTAGTTCTTTCGCAGACTAGCGGTTACAATGAGCAGTTCTTC. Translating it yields CASSLVVLSQTSGYNEQFF.

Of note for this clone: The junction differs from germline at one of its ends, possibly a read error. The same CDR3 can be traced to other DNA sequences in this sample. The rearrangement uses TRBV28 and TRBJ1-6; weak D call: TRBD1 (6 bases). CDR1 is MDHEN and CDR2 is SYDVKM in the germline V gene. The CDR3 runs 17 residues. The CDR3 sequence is CASSSWGHNLYNSPLHF. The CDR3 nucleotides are TGTGCCAGCAGTAGCTGGGGACACAACCTCTATAATTCACCCCTTCACTTT.

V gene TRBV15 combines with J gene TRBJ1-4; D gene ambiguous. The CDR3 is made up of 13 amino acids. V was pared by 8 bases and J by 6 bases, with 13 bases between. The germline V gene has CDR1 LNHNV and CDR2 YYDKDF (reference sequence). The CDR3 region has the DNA TGTGCCACCGCAATCCAGAGGGATGAAAAACTGTTTTTT. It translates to CATAIQRDEKLFF.

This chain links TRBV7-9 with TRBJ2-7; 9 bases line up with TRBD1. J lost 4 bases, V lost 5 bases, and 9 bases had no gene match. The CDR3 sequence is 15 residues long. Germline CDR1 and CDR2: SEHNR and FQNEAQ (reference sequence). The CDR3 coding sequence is TGTGCCAGCAGCGCTATGGACAGGGGCGTTTACGAGCAGTACTTC. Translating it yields CASSAMDRGVYEQYF.

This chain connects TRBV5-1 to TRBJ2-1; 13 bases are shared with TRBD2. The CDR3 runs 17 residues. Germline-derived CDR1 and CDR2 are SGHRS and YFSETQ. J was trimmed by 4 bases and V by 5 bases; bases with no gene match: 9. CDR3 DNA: TGCGCCAGCAGGGCCTGGACTAGCGGGAGAGTGTACAATGAGCAGTTCTTC. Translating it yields CASRAWTSGRVYNEQFF.